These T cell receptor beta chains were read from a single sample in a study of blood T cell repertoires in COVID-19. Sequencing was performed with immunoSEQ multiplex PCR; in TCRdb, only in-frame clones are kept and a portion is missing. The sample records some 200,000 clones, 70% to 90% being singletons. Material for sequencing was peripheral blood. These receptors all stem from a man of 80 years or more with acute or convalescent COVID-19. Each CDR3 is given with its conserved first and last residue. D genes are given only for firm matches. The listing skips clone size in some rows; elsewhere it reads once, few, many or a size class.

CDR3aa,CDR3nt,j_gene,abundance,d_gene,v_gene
CASSPWGLSGNTIYF,TGTGCCAGCAGCCCCTGGGGACTCTCTGGAAACACCATATATTTT,TRBJ1-3,few,-,TRBV13
CASSPFIAGGSVYEQYF,TGTGCCAGCAGCCCCTTCATAGCGGGAGGTTCCGTCTACGAGCAGTACTTC,TRBJ2-7,few,TRBD2,TRBV7-2
CASSGENYGYTF,TGTGCCAGCTCGGGGGAAAACTATGGCTACACCTTC,TRBJ1-2,once,-,TRBV11-2
CASSEQGISGNTIYF,TGTGCCAGCAGCGAACAGGGCATCTCTGGAAACACCATATATTTT,TRBJ1-3,few,-,TRBV2
CASSLVASGGGDTQYF,TGCGCCAGCAGCTTGGTTGCTAGCGGAGGGGGGGATACGCAGTATTTT,TRBJ2-3,-,-,TRBV5-1
CASSFTGVGYGYTF,TGTGCCAGCAGCTTTACAGGGGTGGGCTATGGCTACACCTTC,TRBJ1-2,-,TRBD1,TRBV7-9
CASSRDSVYGYTF,TGTGCCAGCAGTAGGGACAGCGTCTATGGCTACACCTTC,TRBJ1-2,-,TRBD1,TRBV6-2/TRBV6-3
CASKEQNTEAFF,TGTGCCAGCAAAGAGCAGAACACTGAAGCTTTCTTT,TRBJ1-1,-,-,TRBV28
CAISESDSRGETQYF,TGTGCCATCAGTGAGTCTGACTCCCGGGGAGAGACCCAGTACTTC,TRBJ2-5,-,-,TRBV10-3
CASSLREQGEQFF,TGTGCCAGCAGCTTGCGGGAGCAGGGTGAGCAGTTCTTC,TRBJ2-1,-,TRBD2,TRBV11-1
CASSLQLISGRGTDTQYF,TGTGCCAGCAGCTTACAGCTCATTAGCGGGAGGGGGACAGATACGCAGTATTTT,TRBJ2-3,-,TRBD2,TRBV7-9
CASSSSRSTDTQYF,TGTGCCAGCAGCTCGAGTCGGAGCACAGATACGCAGTATTTT,TRBJ2-3,-,-,TRBV7-2
CASSPRQGKTQYF,TGTGCCAGCAGCCCCCGACAGGGGAAGACCCAGTACTTC,TRBJ2-5,-,TRBD1,TRBV11-3
CASSSDTLGVNQPQHF,TGTGCCAGCAGTTCGGACACCCTAGGGGTCAATCAGCCCCAGCATTTT,TRBJ1-5,-,-,TRBV27
CASTSTGGYQETQYF,TGCGCCAGCACCTCCACGGGGGGGTACCAAGAGACCCAGTACTTC,TRBJ2-5,-,TRBD2,TRBV5-1
CASTLYRGHQPQHF,TGTGCCAGCACCTTATACAGGGGGCATCAGCCCCAGCATTTT,TRBJ1-5,-,TRBD1,TRBV6-5
CASSQALISGRVTQYF,TGCGCCAGCAGCCAAGCTCTGATTAGCGGGAGGGTGACGCAGTATTTT,TRBJ2-3,once,TRBD2,TRBV4-1
CASSMTGSSGETQYF,TGTGCCAGCAGTATGACAGGGAGCTCTGGAGAGACCCAGTACTTC,TRBJ2-5,-,TRBD1,TRBV27
CASSLIGGVTDEQFF,TGTGCCAGCAGCTTGATAGGCGGGGTGACCGATGAGCAGTTCTTC,TRBJ2-1,-,-,TRBV5-4
CASSQVAGRAVNEQFF,TGTGCCAGCAGTCAGGTAGCGGGGAGGGCGGTCAATGAGCAGTTCTTC,TRBJ2-1,-,TRBD2,TRBV6-4
CASSLTRGRDEQFF,TGTGCCAGCAGCCTCACGAGGGGGCGCGATGAGCAGTTCTTC,TRBJ2-1,-,TRBD1,TRBV7-6
CASRRRTIGLAGVNEQFF,TGTGCCAGCAGGCGAAGAACGATAGGACTAGCGGGAGTGAATGAGCAGTTCTTC,TRBJ2-1,-,TRBD2,TRBV6-6
CASSLTSTGGKNTQYF,TGTGCCAGCAGCTTAACTTCTACGGGAGGAAAGAATACGCAGTATTTT,TRBJ2-3,-,TRBD2,TRBV7-3
CSVDGTSGGREQYF,TGCAGCGTTGATGGGACTAGCGGAGGGAGGGAGCAGTACTTC,TRBJ2-7,-,TRBD2,TRBV29-1
CASRENSNNEKLFF,TGTGCCAGTAGGGAAAACAGCAATAATGAAAAACTGTTTTTT,TRBJ1-4,once,-,TRBV19
CASSWQGLPQETQYF,TGTGCCAGCAGTTGGCAGGGACTCCCCCAAGAGACCCAGTACTTC,TRBJ2-5,-,-,TRBV7-9
CASSEALARDEQFF,TGTGCCAGCAGTGAAGCGCTAGCGAGGGATGAGCAGTTCTTC,TRBJ2-1,once,-,TRBV2
CASSKAWRLAGEHPLLNTGELFF,TGTGCCAGCAGCAAAGCTTGGAGACTAGCGGGAGAGCACCCCTTACTGAACACCGGGGAGCTGTTTTTT,TRBJ2-2,-,-,TRBV21-1
CASSARTGGGNYGYTF,TGTGCCAGCAGTGCCCGGACAGGGGGCGGTAACTATGGCTACACCTTC,TRBJ1-2,-,TRBD1,TRBV2
CSVEGLADTQYF,TGCAGCGTTGAGGGACTAGCGGATACGCAGTATTTT,TRBJ2-3,-,TRBD2,TRBV29-1
CASSYGRGMNSPLHF,TGTGCCAGCAGTTACGGCAGGGGAATGAATTCACCCCTCCACTTT,TRBJ1-6,-,-,TRBV6-5
CASSLGGRGNQPQHF,TGTGCCAGCAGCTTAGGTGGGCGAGGCAATCAGCCCCAGCATTTT,TRBJ1-5,-,-,TRBV5-4
CASAGEGTDTQYF,TGTGCCAGCGCGGGAGAGGGCACAGATACGCAGTATTTT,TRBJ2-3,-,TRBD2,TRBV2
CAISDPGDGRETQYF,TGTGCCATCAGTGACCCCGGCGACGGGAGAGAGACCCAGTACTTC,TRBJ2-5,-,-,TRBV10-3
CASSDTNQNIQYF,TGCGCCAGCAGTGACACTAATCAAAACATTCAGTACTTC,TRBJ2-4,-,-,TRBV10-1